Ten or more counts support the clone carrying this TCR beta chain. Its antigen is currently unknown. The entry originates in a study of CD8 T cells in ankylosing spondylitis. Whole-study results and caveats: With a CD8+ phenotype, disease-linked clones were relatively rare in peripheral blood. Previously reported in reactive arthritis synovial fluid and blood were some of the motif variants. The clones that were linked to disease were reported to be significantly enriched in matched synovial fluid samples from ankylosing spondylitis patients.

Making use of molecular barcodes, quantitative 5'-RACE generated TCR beta libraries. Via MiXCR, TCRdb re-called the 5' RACE reads, giving one row per CDR3 protein. This sample has some 71,000 distinct CDR3 sequences, with over 4% found just once. The CDR3 is 14 residues long. Germline CDR1 DFQATT, CDR2 SNEGSKA (reference sequence). The V end lost 1 base, the J end lost 1 base, and 10 bases lay between the germline ends. The chain links TRBV20-1 to TRBJ2-5; the D call may be TRBD1 or TRBD2 (5 bases each). The source of this sequence is a male donor with ankylosing spondylitis or in good health (not recorded which). Sequencing input: blood, either unsorted or a sorted T cell fraction (not recorded which). As DNA, the CDR3 is TGCAGTGCTAGAGGGGGGAAGACCCAAGAGACCCAGTACTTC. This encodes CSARGGKTQETQYF.